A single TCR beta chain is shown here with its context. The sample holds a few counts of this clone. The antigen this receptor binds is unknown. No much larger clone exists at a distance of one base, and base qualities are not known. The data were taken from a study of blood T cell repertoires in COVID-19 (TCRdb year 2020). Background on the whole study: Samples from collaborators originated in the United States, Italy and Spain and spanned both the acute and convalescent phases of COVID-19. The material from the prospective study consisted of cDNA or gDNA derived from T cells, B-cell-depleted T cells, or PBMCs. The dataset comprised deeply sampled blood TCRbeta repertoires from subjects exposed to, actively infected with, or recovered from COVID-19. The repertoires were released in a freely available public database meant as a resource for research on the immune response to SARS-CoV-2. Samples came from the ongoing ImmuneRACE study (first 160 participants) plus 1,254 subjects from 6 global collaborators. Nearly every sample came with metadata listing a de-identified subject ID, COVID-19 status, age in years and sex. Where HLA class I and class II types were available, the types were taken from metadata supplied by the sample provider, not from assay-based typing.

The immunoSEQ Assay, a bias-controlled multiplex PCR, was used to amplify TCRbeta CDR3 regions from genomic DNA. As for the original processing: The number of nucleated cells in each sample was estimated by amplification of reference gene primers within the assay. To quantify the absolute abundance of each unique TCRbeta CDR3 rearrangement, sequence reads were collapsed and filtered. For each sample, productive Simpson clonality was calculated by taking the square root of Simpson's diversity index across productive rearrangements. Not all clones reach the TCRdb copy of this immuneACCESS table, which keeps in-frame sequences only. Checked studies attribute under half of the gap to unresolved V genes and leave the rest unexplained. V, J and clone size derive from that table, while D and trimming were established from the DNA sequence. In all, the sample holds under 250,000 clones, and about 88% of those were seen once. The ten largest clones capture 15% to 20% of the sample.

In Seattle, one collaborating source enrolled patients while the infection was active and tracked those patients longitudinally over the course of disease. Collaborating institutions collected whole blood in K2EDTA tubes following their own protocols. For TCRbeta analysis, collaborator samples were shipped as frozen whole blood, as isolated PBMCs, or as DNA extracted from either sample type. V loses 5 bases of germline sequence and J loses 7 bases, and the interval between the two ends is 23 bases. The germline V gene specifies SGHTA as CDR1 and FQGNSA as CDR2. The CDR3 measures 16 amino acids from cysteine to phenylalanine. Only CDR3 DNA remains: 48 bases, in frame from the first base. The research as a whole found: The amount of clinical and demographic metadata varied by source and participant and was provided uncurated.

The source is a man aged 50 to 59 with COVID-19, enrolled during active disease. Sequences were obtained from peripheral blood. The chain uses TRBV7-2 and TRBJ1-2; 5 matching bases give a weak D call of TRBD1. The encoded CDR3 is CASSRDATQTAIGYTF. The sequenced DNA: TGTGCCAGCAGCCGTGACGCAACACAGACAGCGATTGGCTACACCTTC.